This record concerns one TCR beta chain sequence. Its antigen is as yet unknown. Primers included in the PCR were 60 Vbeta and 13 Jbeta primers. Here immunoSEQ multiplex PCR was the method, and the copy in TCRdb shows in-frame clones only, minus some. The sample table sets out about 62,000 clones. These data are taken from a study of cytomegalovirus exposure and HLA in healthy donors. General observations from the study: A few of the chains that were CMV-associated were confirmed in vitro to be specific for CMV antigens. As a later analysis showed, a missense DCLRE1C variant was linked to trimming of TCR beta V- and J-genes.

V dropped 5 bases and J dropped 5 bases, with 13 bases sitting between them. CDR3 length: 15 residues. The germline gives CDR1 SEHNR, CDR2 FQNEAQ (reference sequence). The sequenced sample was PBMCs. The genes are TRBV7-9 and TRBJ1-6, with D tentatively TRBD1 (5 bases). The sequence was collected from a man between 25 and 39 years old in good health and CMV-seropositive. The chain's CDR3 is CASSKAQGDNSPLHF. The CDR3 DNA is TGTGCCAGCAGCAAGGCCCAGGGCGATAATTCACCCCTCCACTTT. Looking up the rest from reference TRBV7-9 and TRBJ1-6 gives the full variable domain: DTGVSQNPRHKITKRGQNVTFRCDPISEHNRLYWYRQTLGQGPEFLTYFQNEAQLEKSRLLSDRFSAERPKGSFSTLEIQRTEQGDSAMYLCASSKAQGDNSPLHFGNGTRLTVT.